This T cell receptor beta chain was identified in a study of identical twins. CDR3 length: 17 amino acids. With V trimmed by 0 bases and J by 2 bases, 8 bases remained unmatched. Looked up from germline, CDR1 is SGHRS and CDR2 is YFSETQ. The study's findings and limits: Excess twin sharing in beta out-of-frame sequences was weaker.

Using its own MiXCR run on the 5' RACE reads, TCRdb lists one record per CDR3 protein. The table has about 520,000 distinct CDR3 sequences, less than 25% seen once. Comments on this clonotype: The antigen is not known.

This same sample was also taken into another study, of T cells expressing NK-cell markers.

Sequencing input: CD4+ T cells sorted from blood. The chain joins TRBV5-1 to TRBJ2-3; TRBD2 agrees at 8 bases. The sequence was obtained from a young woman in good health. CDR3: CASSLALSGSDTDTQYF. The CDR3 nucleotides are TGCGCCAGCAGCTTGGCCCTCAGCGGGAGTGACACAGATACGCAGTATTTT.